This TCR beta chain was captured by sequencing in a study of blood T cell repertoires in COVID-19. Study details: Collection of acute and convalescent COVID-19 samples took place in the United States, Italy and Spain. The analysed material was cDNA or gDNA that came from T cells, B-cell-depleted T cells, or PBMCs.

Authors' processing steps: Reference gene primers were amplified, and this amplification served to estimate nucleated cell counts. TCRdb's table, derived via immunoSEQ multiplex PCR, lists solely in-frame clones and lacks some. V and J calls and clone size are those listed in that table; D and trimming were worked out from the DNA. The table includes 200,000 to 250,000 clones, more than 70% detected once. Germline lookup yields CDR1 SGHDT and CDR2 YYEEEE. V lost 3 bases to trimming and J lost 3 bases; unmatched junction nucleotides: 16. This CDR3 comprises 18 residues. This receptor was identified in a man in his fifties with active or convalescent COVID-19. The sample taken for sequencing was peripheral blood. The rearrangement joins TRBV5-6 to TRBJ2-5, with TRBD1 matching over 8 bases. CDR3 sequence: CASSSFFKDREDEETQYF. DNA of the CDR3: TGTGCCAGCAGCTCATTTTTCAAGGACAGGGAGGACGAAGAGACCCAGTACTTC.